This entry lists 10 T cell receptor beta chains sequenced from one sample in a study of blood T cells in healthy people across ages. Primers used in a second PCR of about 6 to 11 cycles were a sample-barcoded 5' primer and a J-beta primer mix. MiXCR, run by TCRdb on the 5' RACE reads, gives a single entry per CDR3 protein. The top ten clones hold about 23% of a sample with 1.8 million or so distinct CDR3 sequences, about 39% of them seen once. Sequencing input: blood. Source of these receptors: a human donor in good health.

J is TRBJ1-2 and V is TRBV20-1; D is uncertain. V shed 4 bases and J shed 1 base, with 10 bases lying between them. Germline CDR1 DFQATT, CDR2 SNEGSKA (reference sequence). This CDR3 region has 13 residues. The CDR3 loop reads CSAKQAYNYGYTF. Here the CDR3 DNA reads TGCAGTGCTAAGCAAGCCTATAACTATGGCTACACCTTC.

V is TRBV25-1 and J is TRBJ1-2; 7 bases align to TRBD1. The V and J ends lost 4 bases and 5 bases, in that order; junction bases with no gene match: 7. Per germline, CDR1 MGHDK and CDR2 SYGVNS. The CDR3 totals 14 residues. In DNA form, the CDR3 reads TGTGCCAGCAGTGTAGGGGGACAGCCGTATGGCTACACCTTC. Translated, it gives CASSVGGQPYGYTF.

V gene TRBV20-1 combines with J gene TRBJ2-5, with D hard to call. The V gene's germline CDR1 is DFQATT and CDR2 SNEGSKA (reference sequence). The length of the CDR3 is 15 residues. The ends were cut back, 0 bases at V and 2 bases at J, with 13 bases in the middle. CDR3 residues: CSARDVRVNQETQYF. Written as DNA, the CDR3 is TGCAGTGCTAGAGATGTCCGGGTGAATCAAGAGACCCAGTACTTC.

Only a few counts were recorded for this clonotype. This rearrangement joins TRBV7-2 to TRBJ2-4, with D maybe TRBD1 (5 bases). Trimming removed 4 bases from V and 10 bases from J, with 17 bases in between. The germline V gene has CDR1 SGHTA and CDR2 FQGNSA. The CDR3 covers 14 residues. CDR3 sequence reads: CASSWEGVLNIQYF. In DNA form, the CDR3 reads TGTGCCAGCAGCTGGGAAGGGGTCTTAAATATTCAGTACTTC.

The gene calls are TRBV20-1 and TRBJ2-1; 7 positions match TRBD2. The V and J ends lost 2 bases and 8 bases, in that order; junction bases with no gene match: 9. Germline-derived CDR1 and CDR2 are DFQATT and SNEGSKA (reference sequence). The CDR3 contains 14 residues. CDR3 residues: CSARLPTSVDEQFF. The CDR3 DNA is TGCAGTGCTAGACTCCCAACTAGCGTGGATGAGCAGTTCTTC.

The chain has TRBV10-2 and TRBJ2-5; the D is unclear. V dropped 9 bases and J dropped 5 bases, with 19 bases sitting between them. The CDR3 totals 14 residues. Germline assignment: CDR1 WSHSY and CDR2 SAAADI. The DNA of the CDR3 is TGCGCCAGTCGCTCGCCGAGAGTTCGGGAGACCCAGTACTTC. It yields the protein CASRSPRVRETQYF.

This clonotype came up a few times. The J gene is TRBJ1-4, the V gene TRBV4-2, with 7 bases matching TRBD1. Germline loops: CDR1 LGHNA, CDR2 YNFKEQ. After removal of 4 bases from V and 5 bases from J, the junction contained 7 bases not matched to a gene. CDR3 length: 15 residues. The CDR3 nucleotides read TGTGCCAGCAGCCGAACTGACAGGGAGAATGAAAAACTGTTTTTT. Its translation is CASSRTDRENEKLFF.

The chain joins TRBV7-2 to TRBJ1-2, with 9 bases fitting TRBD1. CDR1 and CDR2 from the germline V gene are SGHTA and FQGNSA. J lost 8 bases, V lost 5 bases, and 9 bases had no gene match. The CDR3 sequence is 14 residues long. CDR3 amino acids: CASSTRDRAKGYTF. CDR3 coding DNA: TGTGCCAGCAGCACCCGGGACAGGGCCAAAGGCTACACCTTC.

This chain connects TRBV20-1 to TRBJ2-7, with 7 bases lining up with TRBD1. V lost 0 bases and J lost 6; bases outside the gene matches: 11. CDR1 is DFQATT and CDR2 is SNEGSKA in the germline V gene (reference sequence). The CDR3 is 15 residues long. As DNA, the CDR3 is TGCAGTGCTAGAGATGCAAGGGGGCTACGATTCGAGCAGTACTTC. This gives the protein CSARDARGLRFEQYF.

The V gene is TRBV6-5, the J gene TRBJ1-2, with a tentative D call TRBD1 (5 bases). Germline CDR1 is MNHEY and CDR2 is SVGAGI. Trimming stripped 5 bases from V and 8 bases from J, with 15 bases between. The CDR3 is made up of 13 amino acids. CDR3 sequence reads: CASSRHEQVGYTF. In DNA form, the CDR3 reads TGTGCCAGCAGTCGCCACGAACAGGTCGGCTACACCTTC.